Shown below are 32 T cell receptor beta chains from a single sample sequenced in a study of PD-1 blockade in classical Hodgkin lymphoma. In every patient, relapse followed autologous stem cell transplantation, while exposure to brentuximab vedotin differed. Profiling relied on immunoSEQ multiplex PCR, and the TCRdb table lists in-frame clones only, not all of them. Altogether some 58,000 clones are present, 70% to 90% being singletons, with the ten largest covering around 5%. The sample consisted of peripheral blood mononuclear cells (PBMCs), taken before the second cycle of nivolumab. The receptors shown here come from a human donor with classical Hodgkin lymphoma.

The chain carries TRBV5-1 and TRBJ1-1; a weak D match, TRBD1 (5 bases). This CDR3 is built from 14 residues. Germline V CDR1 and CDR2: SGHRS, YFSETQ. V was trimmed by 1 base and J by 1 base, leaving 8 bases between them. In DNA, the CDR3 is TGCGCCAGCAGCTTGCTCAGGGCGAACACTGAAGCTTTCTTT. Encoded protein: CASSLLRANTEAFF.

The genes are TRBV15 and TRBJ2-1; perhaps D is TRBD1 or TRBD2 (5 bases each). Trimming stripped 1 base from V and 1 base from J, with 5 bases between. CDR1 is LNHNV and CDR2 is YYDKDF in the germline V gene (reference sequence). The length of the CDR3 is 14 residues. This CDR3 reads CATSRGGSYNEQFF. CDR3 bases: TGTGCCACCAGCAGAGGGGGGTCCTACAATGAGCAGTTCTTC.

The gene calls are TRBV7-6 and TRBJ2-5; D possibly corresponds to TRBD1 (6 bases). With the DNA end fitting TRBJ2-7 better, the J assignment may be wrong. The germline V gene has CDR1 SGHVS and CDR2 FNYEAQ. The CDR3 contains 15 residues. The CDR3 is CASSLNWDINYEQYF. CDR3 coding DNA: TGTGCCAGCAGCCTAAATTGGGACATAAACTACGAGCAGTACTTC.

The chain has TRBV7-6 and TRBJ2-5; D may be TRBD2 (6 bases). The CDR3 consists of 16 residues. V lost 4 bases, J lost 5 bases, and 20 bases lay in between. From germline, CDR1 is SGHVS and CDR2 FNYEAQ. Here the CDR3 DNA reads TGTGCCAGCAGCTACGAGGTCGGGGGTGGCGTGGAGACCCAGTACTTC. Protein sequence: CASSYEVGGGVETQYF.

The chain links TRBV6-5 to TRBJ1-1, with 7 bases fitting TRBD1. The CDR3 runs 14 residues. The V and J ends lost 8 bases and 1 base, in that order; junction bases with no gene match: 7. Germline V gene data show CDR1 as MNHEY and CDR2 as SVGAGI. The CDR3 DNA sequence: TGTGCCAGCCGTTCGACAGGGCGGAACACTGAAGCTTTCTTT. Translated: CASRSTGRNTEAFF.

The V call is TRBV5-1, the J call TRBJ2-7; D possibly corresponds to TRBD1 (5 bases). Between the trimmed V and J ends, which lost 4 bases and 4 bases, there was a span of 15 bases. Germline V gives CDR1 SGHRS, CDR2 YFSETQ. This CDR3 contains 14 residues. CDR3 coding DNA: TGCGCCAGCAGCCTTGCCCCCGACAGTTACGAGCAGTACTTC. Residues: CASSLAPDSYEQYF.

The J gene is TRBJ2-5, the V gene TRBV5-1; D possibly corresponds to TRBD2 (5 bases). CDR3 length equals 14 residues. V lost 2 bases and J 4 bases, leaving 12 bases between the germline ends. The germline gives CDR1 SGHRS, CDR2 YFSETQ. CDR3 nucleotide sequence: TGCGCCAGCAGCTTCTCCCGGGGTGGAGAGACCCAGTACTTC. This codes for CASSFSRGGETQYF.

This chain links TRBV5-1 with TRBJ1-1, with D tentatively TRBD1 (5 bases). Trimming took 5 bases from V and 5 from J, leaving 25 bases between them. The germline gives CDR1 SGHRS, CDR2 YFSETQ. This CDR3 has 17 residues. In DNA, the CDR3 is TGCGCCAGCAGTGACGGGGCTGGGCTACCCGTCCGTACTGAAGCTTTCTTT. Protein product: CASSDGAGLPVRTEAFF.

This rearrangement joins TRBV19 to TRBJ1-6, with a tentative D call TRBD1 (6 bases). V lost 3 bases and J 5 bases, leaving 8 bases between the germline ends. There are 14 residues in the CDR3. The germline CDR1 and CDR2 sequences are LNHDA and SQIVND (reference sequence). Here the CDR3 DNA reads TGTGCCAGTAGTATCAGGGGTGATAATTCACCCCTCCACTTT. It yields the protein CASSIRGDNSPLHF.

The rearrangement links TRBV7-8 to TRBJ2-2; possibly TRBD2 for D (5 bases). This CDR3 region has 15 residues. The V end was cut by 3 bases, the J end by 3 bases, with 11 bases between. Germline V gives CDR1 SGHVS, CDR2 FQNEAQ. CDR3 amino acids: CASSFSLGDTGELFF. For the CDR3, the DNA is TGTGCCAGCAGCTTTAGCCTGGGAGACACCGGGGAGCTGTTTTTT.

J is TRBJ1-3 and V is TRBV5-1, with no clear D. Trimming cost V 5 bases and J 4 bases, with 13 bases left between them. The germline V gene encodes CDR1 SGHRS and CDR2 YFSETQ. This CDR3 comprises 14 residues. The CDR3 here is CASRNDPVGNTIYF. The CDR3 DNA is TGCGCCAGCAGGAACGACCCAGTCGGAAACACCATATATTTT.

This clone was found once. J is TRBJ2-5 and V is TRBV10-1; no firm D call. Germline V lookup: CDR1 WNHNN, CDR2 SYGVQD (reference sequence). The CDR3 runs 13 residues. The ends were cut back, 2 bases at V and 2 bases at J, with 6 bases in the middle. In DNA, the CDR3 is TGCGCCAGCAGTGAGACAGAGCAAGAGACCCAGTACTTC. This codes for CASSETEQETQYF.

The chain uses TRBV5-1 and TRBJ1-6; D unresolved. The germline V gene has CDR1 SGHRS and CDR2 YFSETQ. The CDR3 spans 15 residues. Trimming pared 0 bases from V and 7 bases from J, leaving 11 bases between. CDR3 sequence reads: CASSLGPVINSPLHF. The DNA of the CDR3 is TGCGCCAGCAGCTTGGGTCCAGTGATAAATTCACCCCTCCACTTT.

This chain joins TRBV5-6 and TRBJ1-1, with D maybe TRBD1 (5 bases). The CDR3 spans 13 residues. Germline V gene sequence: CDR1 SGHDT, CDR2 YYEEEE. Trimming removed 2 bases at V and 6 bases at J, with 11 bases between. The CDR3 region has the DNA TGTGCCAGCAGCTTCCAGGGTACAGCTGAAGCTTTCTTT. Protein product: CASSFQGTAEAFF.

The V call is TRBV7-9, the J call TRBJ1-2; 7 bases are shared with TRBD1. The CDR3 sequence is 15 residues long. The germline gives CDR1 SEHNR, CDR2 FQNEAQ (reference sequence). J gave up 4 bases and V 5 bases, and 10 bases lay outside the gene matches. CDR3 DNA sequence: TGTGCCAGCAGCCCAGAGACAGGGAAAGGCTATGGCTACACCTTC. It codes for CASSPETGKGYGYTF.

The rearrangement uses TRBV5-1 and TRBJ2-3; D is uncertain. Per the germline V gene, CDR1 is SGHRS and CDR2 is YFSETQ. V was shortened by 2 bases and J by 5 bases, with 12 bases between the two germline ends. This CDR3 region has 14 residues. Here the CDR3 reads CASSLETRGDTQYF. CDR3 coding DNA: TGCGCCAGCAGCTTAGAGACCCGCGGAGATACGCAGTATTTT.

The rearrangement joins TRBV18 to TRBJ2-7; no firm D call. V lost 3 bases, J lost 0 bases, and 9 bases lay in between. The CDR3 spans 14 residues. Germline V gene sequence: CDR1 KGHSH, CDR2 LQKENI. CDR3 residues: CASSPMGSSYEQYF. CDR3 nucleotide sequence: TGTGCCAGCTCACCGATGGGCAGCTCCTACGAGCAGTACTTC.

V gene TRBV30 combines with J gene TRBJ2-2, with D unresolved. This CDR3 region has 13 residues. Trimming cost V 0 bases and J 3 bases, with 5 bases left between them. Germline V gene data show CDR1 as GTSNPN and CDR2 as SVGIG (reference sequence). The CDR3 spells CAWSVSDTGELFF. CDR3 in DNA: TGTGCCTGGAGTGTCTCCGACACCGGGGAGCTGTTTTTT.

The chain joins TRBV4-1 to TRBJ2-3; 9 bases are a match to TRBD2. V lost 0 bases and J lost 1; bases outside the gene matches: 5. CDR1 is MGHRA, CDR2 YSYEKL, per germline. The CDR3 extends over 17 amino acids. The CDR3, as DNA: TGCGCCAGCAGCCAAGACCCTAGCGGGGTGGGCACAGATACGCAGTATTTT. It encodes CASSQDPSGVGTDTQYF.

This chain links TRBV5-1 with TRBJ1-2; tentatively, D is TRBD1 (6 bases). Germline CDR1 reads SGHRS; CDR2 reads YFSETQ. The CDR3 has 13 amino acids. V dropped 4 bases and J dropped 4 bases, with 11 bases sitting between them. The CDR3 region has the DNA TGCGCCAGCAGCATGGACAGCTCCTATGGCTACACCTTC. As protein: CASSMDSSYGYTF.

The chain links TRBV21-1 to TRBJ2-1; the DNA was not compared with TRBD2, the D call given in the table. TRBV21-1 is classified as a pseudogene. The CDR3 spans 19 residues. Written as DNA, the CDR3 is TGTGCCAGCAGCAAATACAGTCGTGCGGGCGGCAAGCCCTACAATGAGCAGTTCTTC. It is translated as CASSKYSRAGGKPYNEQFF.

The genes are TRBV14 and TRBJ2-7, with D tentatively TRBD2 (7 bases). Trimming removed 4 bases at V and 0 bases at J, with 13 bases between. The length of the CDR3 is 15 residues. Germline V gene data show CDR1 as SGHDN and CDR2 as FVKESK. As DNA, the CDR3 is TGTGCCAGCAGCCTTGCGGGGGCCGTCTCCTACGAGCAGTACTTC. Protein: CASSLAGAVSYEQYF.

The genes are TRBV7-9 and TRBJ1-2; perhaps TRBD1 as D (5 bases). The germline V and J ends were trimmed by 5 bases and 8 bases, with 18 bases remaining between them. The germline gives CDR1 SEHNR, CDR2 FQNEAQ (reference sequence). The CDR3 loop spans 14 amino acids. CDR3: CASSPPGRLGGYTF. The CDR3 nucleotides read TGTGCCAGCAGCCCCCCAGGGAGGCTTGGGGGCTACACCTTC.

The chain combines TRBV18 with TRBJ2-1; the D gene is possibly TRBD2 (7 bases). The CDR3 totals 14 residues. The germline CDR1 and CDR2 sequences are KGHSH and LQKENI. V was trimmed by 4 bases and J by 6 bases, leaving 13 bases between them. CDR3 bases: TGTGCCAGCTCACGGGTCGGGGGGCCCAATGAGCAGTTCTTC. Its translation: CASSRVGGPNEQFF.

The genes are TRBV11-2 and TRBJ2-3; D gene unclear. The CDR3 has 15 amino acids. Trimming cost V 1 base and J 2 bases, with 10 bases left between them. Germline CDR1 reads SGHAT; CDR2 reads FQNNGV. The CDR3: CASSLVGRFTDTQYF. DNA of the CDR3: TGTGCCAGCAGCTTAGTAGGGCGATTCACAGATACGCAGTATTTT.

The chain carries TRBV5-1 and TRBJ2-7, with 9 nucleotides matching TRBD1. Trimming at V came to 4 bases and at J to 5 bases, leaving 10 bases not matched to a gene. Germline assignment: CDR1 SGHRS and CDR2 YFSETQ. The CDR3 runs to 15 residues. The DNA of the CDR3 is TGCGCCAGCAGCGTTACCGGGACAGGGCCCGACGAGCAGTACTTC. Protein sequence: CASSVTGTGPDEQYF.

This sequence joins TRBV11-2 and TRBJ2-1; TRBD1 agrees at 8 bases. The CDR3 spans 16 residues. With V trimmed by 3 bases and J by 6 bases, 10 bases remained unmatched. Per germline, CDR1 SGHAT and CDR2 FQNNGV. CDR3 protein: CASSFDRDRLFNEQFF. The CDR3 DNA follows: TGTGCCAGCAGCTTCGACCGGGACAGGCTGTTCAATGAGCAGTTCTTC. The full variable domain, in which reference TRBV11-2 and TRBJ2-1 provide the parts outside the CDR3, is EAGVAQSPRYKIIEKRQSVAFWCNPISGHATLYWYQQILGQGPKLLIQFQNNGVVDDSQLPKDRFSAERLKGVDSTLKIQPAKLEDSAVYLCASSFDRDRLFNEQFFGPGTRLTVL.

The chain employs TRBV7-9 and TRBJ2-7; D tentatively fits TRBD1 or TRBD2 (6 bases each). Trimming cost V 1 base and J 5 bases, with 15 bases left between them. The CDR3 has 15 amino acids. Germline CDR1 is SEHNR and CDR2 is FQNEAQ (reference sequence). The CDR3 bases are TGTGCCAGCAGCTTAGGAGTGGGGGGCGCAGACGAGCAGTACTTC. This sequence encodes CASSLGVGGADEQYF.

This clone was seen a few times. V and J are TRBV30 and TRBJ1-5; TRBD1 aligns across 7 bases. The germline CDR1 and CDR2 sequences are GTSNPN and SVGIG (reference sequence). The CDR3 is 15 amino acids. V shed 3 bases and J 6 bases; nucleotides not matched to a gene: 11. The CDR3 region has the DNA TGTGCCTGGAGCGCCCTTGACAGGGAGGGTCAGCCCCAGCATTTT. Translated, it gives CAWSALDREGQPQHF.

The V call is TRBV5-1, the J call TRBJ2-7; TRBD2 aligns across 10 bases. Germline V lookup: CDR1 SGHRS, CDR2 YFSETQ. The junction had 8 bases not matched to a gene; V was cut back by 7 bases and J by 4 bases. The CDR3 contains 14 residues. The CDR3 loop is CASAPSGGVYEQYF. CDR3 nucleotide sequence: TGCGCCAGCGCCCCAAGCGGGGGGGTTTACGAGCAGTACTTC.

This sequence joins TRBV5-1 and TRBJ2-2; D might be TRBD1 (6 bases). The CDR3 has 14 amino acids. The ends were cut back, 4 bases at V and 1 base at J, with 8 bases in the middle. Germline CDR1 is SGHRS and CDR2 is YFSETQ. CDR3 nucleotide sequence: TGCGCCAGCAGCATGACAGGGAACACCGGGGAGCTGTTTTTT. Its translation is CASSMTGNTGELFF.

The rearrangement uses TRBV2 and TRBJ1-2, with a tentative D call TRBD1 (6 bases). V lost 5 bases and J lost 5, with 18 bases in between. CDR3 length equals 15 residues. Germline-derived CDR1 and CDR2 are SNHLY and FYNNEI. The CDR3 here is CASSTDSATGYGYTF. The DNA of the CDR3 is TGTGCCAGCAGTACGGACAGCGCTACTGGGTATGGCTACACCTTC.